This passage covers 21 T cell receptor beta chains from one sample sequenced in a study of T cells in Graves' hyperthyroidism and ophthalmopathy. Amplification targeted TCR beta CDR3 regions from RNA transcripts. An initial round of RT-PCR targeting the TCR CDR3 relied on the HTBI primer set. TCRdb redid the calling of the multiplex PCR reads with MiXCR, one entry per CDR3 protein. This sample has approximately 610,000 distinct CDR3 sequences, with 14% to 15% found just once. The sequencing input was blood. Every receptor here comes from a middle-aged woman with Graves' ophthalmopathy.

This clonotype was seen ten or more times. This chain connects TRBV28 to TRBJ2-1; 9 nucleotides agree with TRBD1. This CDR3 comprises 13 residues. Per the germline V gene, CDR1 is MDHEN and CDR2 is SYDVKM. The V segment lost 4 bases and the J segment 12 bases; nucleotides outside the gene matches: 7. CDR3 amino acids: CASSSTGGSGQFF. The CDR3 nucleotides are TGTGCCAGCAGTTCGACAGGGGGAAGTGGGCAGTTCTTC.

The V call is TRBV10-3, the J call TRBJ2-2; TRBD1 matches at 7 bases. There are 15 residues in the CDR3. Germline CDR1 and CDR2: ENHRY and SYGVKD. V dropped 4 bases and J dropped 1; count of bases not matched to a gene: 3. CDR3 protein: CAISGDRLNTGELFF. The CDR3 region has the DNA TGTGCCATCAGTGGGGACAGATTGAACACCGGGGAGCTGTTTTTT.

This clonotype was detected many times. The V and J genes are TRBV7-2 and TRBJ2-7; 9 nucleotides align to TRBD2. The CDR3 covers 15 residues. Trimming cost V 5 bases and J 1 base; bases outside gene matches: 6. Germline V gene sequence: CDR1 SGHTA, CDR2 FQGNSA. The CDR3 DNA reads TGTGCCAGCAGCACGGGACTAGCATTATCCTACGAGCAGTACTTC. Amino acids: CASSTGLALSYEQYF.

This clonotype was seen ten or more times. This chain links TRBV29-1 with TRBJ1-1; D is unclear. The V and J ends lost 6 bases and 5 bases respectively, with 10 bases between them. Germline V lookup: CDR1 SQVTM, CDR2 ANQGSEA. CDR3 length: 11 residues. CDR3 bases: TGCAGCGTGGAGGGAGGGACTGAAGCTTTCTTT. Amino acids: CSVEGGTEAFF.

V and J are TRBV3-1 and TRBJ2-5; D gene ambiguous. V lost 2 bases to trimming and J lost 3 bases, with 13 bases between them. Per the germline V gene, CDR1 is LGHDT and CDR2 is YNNKEL (reference sequence). The CDR3 spans 15 residues. CDR3 bases: TGTGCCAGCAGCCAATCTGGACCAGGAAAAGAGACCCAGTACTTC. The encoded protein is CASSQSGPGKETQYF.

The sample holds many counts of this clonotype. This chain joins TRBV3-1 and TRBJ2-5; 10 nucleotides line up with TRBD2. Looked up from germline, CDR1 is LGHDT and CDR2 is YNNKEL (reference sequence). The CDR3 extends over 15 amino acids. The J segment lost 4 bases and the V segment lost 4 bases, leaving 6 bases of the junction unmatched. CDR3 residues: CASSPLAGVGETQYF. CDR3 DNA sequence: TGTGCCAGCAGCCCGCTAGCGGGAGTTGGAGAGACCCAGTACTTC.

This clonotype was seen many times. This chain uses TRBV12-3 or TRBV12-4 with TRBJ2-7; 11 nucleotides line up with TRBD2. This CDR3 is built from 15 residues. Trimming removed 3 bases from V and 3 bases from J; junction bases left unmatched: 4. The CDR3 spells CASSFMGLAVYEQYF. The CDR3 nucleotides read TGTGCCAGCAGTTTTATGGGACTAGCGGTCTACGAGCAGTACTTC.

J is TRBJ2-7 and V is TRBV15; tentative D call: TRBD2 (6 bases). Trimming shortened V by 0 bases and J by 7 bases, and 13 bases separated the two germline ends. In germline, CDR1 is LNHNV, CDR2 YYDKDF (reference sequence). This CDR3 spans 14 amino acids. The CDR3 DNA sequence: TGTGCCACCAGCAGAGACCGTGGGGACTTGGAGCAGTACTTC. Residues: CATSRDRGDLEQYF.

This clonotype was seen at least ten times. The V and J genes are TRBV5-1 and TRBJ2-2; D perhaps matches TRBD1 (5 bases). This CDR3 comprises 14 residues. With 0 bases removed from V and 6 bases from J, the gap between germline ends came to 9 bases. In germline, CDR1 is SGHRS, CDR2 YFSETQ. CDR3 in amino acids: CASSLGRAAGELFF. The CDR3 DNA sequence: TGCGCCAGCAGCTTGGGCAGGGCGGCCGGGGAGCTGTTTTTT.

This clonotype has more than one count but fewer than ten. The rearrangement links TRBV5-6 to TRBJ2-5, with D hard to call. Germline values: CDR1 SGHDT, CDR2 YYEEEE. V was trimmed by 2 bases and J by 4 bases, leaving 9 bases between them. The CDR3 runs to 13 residues. The CDR3 region has the DNA TGTGCCAGCAGCTTTACGACTCCAGAGACCCAGTACTTC. Translation gives CASSFTTPETQYF.

In this sample, this clonotype turned up many times. The rearrangement links TRBV7-8 to TRBJ1-1; possible D gene TRBD1, 6 bases. Trimming removed 7 bases at V and 1 base at J, with 13 bases between. The CDR3 contains 14 residues. CDR1 SGHVS and CDR2 FQNEAQ come from the germline V gene. CDR3 residues: CASTLGGANTEAFF. The CDR3 DNA follows: TGTGCCAGCACCCTAGGGGGGGCGAACACTGAAGCTTTCTTT.

The table lists this clonotype with many counts. The CDR3 loop is CSAREVGGPHEQYF. For the CDR3, the DNA is TGCAGTGCTAGAGAGGTGGGAGGGCCCCACGAGCAGTACTTC. The chain carries TRBV20-1 and TRBJ2-7; 7 positions agree with TRBD2. Germline-derived CDR1 and CDR2 are DFQATT and SNEGSKA (reference sequence). The CDR3 is 14 amino acids. V shed 0 bases, J shed 5 bases, and the junction held 7 bases outside the gene matches.

In this sample, this clonotype turned up many times. Written as DNA, the CDR3 is TGTGCCAGCAGTTCTACCCCGGGGGAGTACGAGCAGTACTTC. As protein: CASSSTPGEYEQYF. V and J are TRBV27 and TRBJ2-7; tentative D call: TRBD2 (6 bases). Germline CDR1 MNHEY, CDR2 SMNVEV (reference sequence). V was clipped by 4 bases and J by 4 bases, with 14 bases between them. CDR3 size: 14 residues.

The sample holds many counts of this clonotype. CDR3 nucleotides: TGTGCCAGCAGCCGGGGGACGGCGGGTGGCTACACCTTC. It translates to CASSRGTAGGYTF. The chain carries TRBV12-3 or TRBV12-4 and TRBJ1-2; maybe TRBD1 (5 bases). V was pared by 6 bases and J by 7 bases, with 15 bases between. The length of the CDR3 is 13 residues.

The chain recombines TRBV6-2 or TRBV6-3 with TRBJ2-7; 14 bases match TRBD2. V trimming: 6 bases; J trimming: 4 bases; junction bases outside the gene matches: 5. This CDR3 comprises 15 residues. The germline V gene has CDR1 MNHEY and CDR2 SVGEGT. The CDR3 loop reads CASRRLAGGTYEQYF. CDR3 DNA sequence: TGTGCCAGCAGAAGACTAGCGGGAGGGACTTACGAGCAGTACTTC.

In its sample, this clonotype was seen many times. V usage is TRBV6-5 and J usage is TRBJ2-5, with TRBD2 as a possible D gene (6 bases). The germline V gene has CDR1 MNHEY and CDR2 SVGAGI. The CDR3 contains 15 residues. V was clipped by 6 bases and J by 2 bases, with 16 bases between them. In DNA, the CDR3 is TGTGCCAGCAGCCAGGCAACTAGCAGACAAGAGACCCAGTACTTC. This encodes CASSQATSRQETQYF.

This clonotype was counted a few times. A much larger clonotype is one base distant, so this may be a read error. The chain employs TRBV6-2 or TRBV6-3 and TRBJ2-7; possibly TRBD1 or TRBD2 for D (5 bases each). The V and J ends lost 2 bases and 2 bases respectively, with 10 bases between them. The CDR3 has 14 residues. Germline V gene sequence: CDR1 MNHEY, CDR2 SVGEGT. The CDR3 sequence: CASSYGGVAYEQYF. CDR3 sequence (DNA): TGTGCCAGCAGTTACGGGGGAGTTGCCTACGAGCAGTACTTC.

This clonotype was detected many times. This chain connects TRBV12-3 or TRBV12-4 to TRBJ2-7; D might be TRBD1 or TRBD2, each matching 6 bases. Trimming pared 7 bases from V and 4 bases from J, leaving 20 bases between. This CDR3 is 15 amino acids long. CDR3 bases: TGTGCCAGCATTCCCAGGGGCGGGGAGTTATACGAGCAGTACTTC. It codes for CASIPRGGELYEQYF.

This sequence joins TRBV6-5 and TRBJ2-2, with TRBD2 identical over 9 bases. This CDR3 has 15 amino acids. CDR1 is MNHEY and CDR2 is SVGAGI in the germline V gene. The trim removed 5 bases at V and 5 bases at J, leaving 6 bases unmatched. CDR3: CASSTRLADTGELFF. CDR3 bases: TGTGCCAGCAGTACCCGACTAGCGGATACCGGGGAGCTGTTTTTT.

The chain links TRBV5-1 to TRBJ2-3, with D perhaps being TRBD1 or TRBD2 (5 bases each). V lost 0 bases and J 4 bases, leaving 9 bases between the germline ends. This CDR3 contains 14 residues. CDR1 and CDR2 (germline): SGHRS, YFSETQ. CDR3 protein: CASSLGDAADTQYF. In DNA, the CDR3 is TGCGCCAGCAGCTTGGGGGACGCTGCAGATACGCAGTATTTT.

V usage is TRBV28 and J usage is TRBJ2-5; D remains unclear. CDR3 length: 12 amino acids. With 5 bases removed from V and 5 bases from J, the gap between germline ends came to 9 bases. The germline CDR1 and CDR2 sequences are MDHEN and SYDVKM. CDR3 in amino acids: CASSTWGETQYF. The CDR3 DNA follows: TGTGCCAGCAGTACCTGGGGTGAGACCCAGTACTTC.